A single sample gave rise to the 6 T cell receptor beta chains below, sequenced in a study of cytomegalovirus exposure and HLA in healthy donors. Primers for the PCR totalled 60 Vbeta and 13 Jbeta. This table comes from immunoSEQ multiplex PCR, and its TCRdb copy is limited to in-frame clones, with some not included. The table lists about 140,000 clones, about 80% of them singletons. Source material: PBMCs. Every receptor here comes from a woman in her thirties or forties in good health and CMV-seronegative.

This clone is a singleton in its sample. The V call is TRBV13, the J call TRBJ1-2, with 9 bases aligning to TRBD1. There are 17 residues in the CDR3. Germline V CDR1 and CDR2: PRHDT, FYEKMQ (reference sequence). V was clipped by 4 bases and J by 0 bases; unmatched bases: 9. The CDR3 region has the DNA TGTGCCAGCAGCTCCCGGGACAGGGATCGGGCTAACTATGGCTACACCTTC. Translated, it gives CASSSRDRDRANYGYTF.

Notes on this clone: Other DNA sequences in this sample translate to the same CDR3. V and J are TRBV5-4 and TRBJ2-1; D is unclear. Looked up from germline, CDR1 is SGHNT and CDR2 is YYREEE (reference sequence). The CDR3 runs to 14 residues. V was pared by 1 base and J by 1 base, with 6 bases between. CDR3 nucleotide sequence: TGTGCCAGCAGCTTGACTGGTTCCTACAATGAGCAGTTCTTC. As protein: CASSLTGSYNEQFF.

This sequence joins TRBV10-3 and TRBJ2-7; D gene ambiguous. Germline V lookup: CDR1 ENHRY, CDR2 SYGVKD. The CDR3 totals 15 residues. V gave up 3 bases and J gave up 0 bases, with 12 bases separating them. As DNA, the CDR3 is TGTGCCATCAGTGACTCTGGCAGTTACTCCTACGAGCAGTACTTC. It translates to CAISDSGSYSYEQYF.

The CDR3 is CASTIATQETQYF. CDR3 nucleotide sequence: TGCGCCAGCACGATAGCGACCCAAGAGACCCAGTACTTC. The chain combines TRBV5-1 with TRBJ2-5; D may be TRBD2 (5 bases). The CDR3 covers 13 residues. V lost 6 bases, J lost 1 base, and 10 bases lay in between. Germline-derived CDR1 and CDR2 are SGHRS and YFSETQ.

The genes are TRBV28 and TRBJ1-1; 7 bases agree with TRBD1. V gave up 3 bases and J gave up 3 bases; unmatched junction bases: 4. CDR3 length equals 14 residues. Germline CDR1 reads MDHEN; CDR2 reads SYDVKM. DNA for the CDR3: TGTGCCAGCAGTTTGACAGGGCGGGACACTGAAGCTTTCTTT. This gives the protein CASSLTGRDTEAFF.

The chain is built from TRBV5-4 and TRBJ2-1; 10 nucleotides align to TRBD2. CDR1 and CDR2 (germline): SGHNT, YYREEE (reference sequence). J was trimmed by 1 base and V by 2 bases; bases with no gene match: 9. The CDR3 is 18 amino acids. This CDR3 is CASSLAGGPGRSYNEQFF. In nucleotides, the CDR3 is TGTGCCAGCAGCTTAGCGGGAGGGCCGGGAAGGTCCTACAATGAGCAGTTCTTC.